Presented here are 32 T cell receptor beta chains from one specimen sequenced in a study of cytomegalovirus exposure and HLA in healthy donors. The PCR had 60 Vbeta and 13 Jbeta primers. Generated by immunoSEQ multiplex PCR, the TCRdb table keeps only in-frame clones and is missing some. The table has about 130,000 clones, around 85% seen once. The sequencing input was PBMCs. The receptors stem from a boy aged 5-17 years in good health and CMV-seronegative.

The gene calls are TRBV10-3 and TRBJ1-3; 8 bases are a match to TRBD1. The CDR3 length is 16 residues. The V gene end was trimmed by 2 bases and the J gene end by 3 bases; junction bases not matched to a gene: 6. Looked up from germline, CDR1 is ENHRY and CDR2 is SYGVKD. The CDR3 reads CAISEVSGGYGNTIYF. The CDR3 DNA follows: TGTGCCATCAGTGAGGTGTCAGGGGGCTATGGAAACACCATATATTTT.

V usage is TRBV5-6 and J usage is TRBJ1-5; tentative D call: TRBD1 (6 bases). Trimming cost V 4 bases and J 4 bases, with 15 bases left between them. CDR1 is SGHDT, CDR2 YYEEEE, per germline. The CDR3 spans 15 residues. CDR3: CASSPEGGGNQPQHF. CDR3 DNA: TGTGCCAGCAGCCCGGAGGGAGGGGGGAATCAGCCCCAGCATTTT.

This chain joins TRBV27 and TRBJ2-2, with D perhaps TRBD2 (5 bases). The CDR3 runs 15 residues. CDR1 and CDR2 from the germline V gene are MNHEY and SMNVEV (reference sequence). Trimming removed 5 bases from V and 0 bases from J, with 10 bases in between. The CDR3 protein is CASSTLVSNTGELFF. Written as DNA, the CDR3 is TGTGCCAGCAGTACACTAGTTTCGAACACCGGGGAGCTGTTTTTT.

V and J are TRBV30 and TRBJ1-6, with D possibly matching TRBD1 (5 bases). This CDR3 comprises 18 residues. CDR1 is GTSNPN and CDR2 is SVGIG in the germline V gene (reference sequence). V dropped 1 base and J dropped 0 bases, with 16 bases sitting between them. DNA for the CDR3: TGTGCCTGGAGTGAGCGGGTAAGGGGAAGCTCCTATAATTCACCCCTCCACTTT. Translation gives CAWSERVRGSSYNSPLHF.

This chain uses TRBV7-2 with TRBJ2-7; possibly TRBD2 for D (7 bases). The germline V gene encodes CDR1 SGHTA and CDR2 FQGNSA. Trimming pared 1 base from V and 5 bases from J, leaving 12 bases between. This CDR3 comprises 14 residues. DNA of the CDR3: TGTGCCAGCAGCTTAGTGGGGGGGCAGGACGAGCAGTACTTC. It encodes CASSLVGGQDEQYF.

This chain connects TRBV6-5 to TRBJ1-2, with TRBD1 identical over 8 bases. CDR1 is MNHEY and CDR2 is SVGAGI in the germline V gene. The CDR3 extends over 13 amino acids. V lost 7 bases and J lost 3; bases outside the gene matches: 4. The CDR3 loop reads CASKLTGDYGYTF. The CDR3 nucleotides read TGTGCCAGCAAATTGACAGGGGACTATGGCTACACCTTC.

In its sample, this clone was seen once. The chain carries TRBV11-2 and TRBJ1-2, with TRBD1 as a possible D gene (5 bases). The CDR3 length is 14 residues. V shed 6 bases and J shed 2 bases, with 13 bases lying between them. CDR1 SGHAT and CDR2 FQNNGV come from the germline V gene. CDR3 in amino acids: CASSQDRTNYGYTF. The CDR3 DNA sequence: TGTGCCAGCAGTCAAGACAGAACCAACTATGGCTACACCTTC.

The J gene is TRBJ2-7, the V gene TRBV15, with 12 positions matching TRBD2. This CDR3 region has 19 residues. The junction had 15 bases not matched to a gene; V was cut back by 0 bases and J by 6 bases. The germline CDR1 and CDR2 sequences are LNHNV and YYDKDF (reference sequence). Here the CDR3 reads CATSRDYWATSGSFREQYF. CDR3 nucleotide sequence: TGTGCCACCAGCAGAGATTATTGGGCGACTAGCGGGAGTTTTCGCGAGCAGTACTTC.

This clone was observed once. This chain joins TRBV18 and TRBJ2-5; 9 bases fit TRBD2. V was pared by 5 bases and J by 5 bases, with 15 bases of the junction left unmatched. Germline V lookup: CDR1 KGHSH, CDR2 LQKENI. The CDR3 totals 17 residues. The CDR3 spells CASSTLPSGGQAETQYF. The CDR3 nucleotides read TGTGCCAGCTCAACCCTCCCGAGCGGGGGGCAGGCGGAGACCCAGTACTTC.

This clone has just a few counts. V usage is TRBV7-3 and J usage is TRBJ1-1; the D is unclear. This CDR3 spans 13 amino acids. Trimming cost V 1 base and J 1 base, with 4 bases left between them. Germline CDR1 SGHTA, CDR2 FQGTGA. CDR3 bases: TGTGCCAGCAGCTTAAAGCGGAACACTGAAGCTTTCTTT. Protein product: CASSLKRNTEAFF.

This chain connects TRBV6-5 to TRBJ2-5; tentatively, D is TRBD2 (5 bases). The CDR3 loop spans 13 amino acids. Trimming left V 7 bases short and J 5 bases short, with 14 bases between. CDR1 and CDR2 from the germline V gene are MNHEY and SVGAGI. DNA of the CDR3: TGTGCCAGCACCGGTGAGGCGGGTGAGACCCAGTACTTC. It is translated as CASTGEAGETQYF.

The chain carries TRBV19 and TRBJ2-2, with 9 bases lining up with TRBD2. Germline CDR1 is LNHDA and CDR2 is SQIVND (reference sequence). The CDR3 loop spans 16 amino acids. With V trimmed by 8 bases and J by 4 bases, 11 bases remained unmatched. Here the CDR3 reads CASLGEREVATGELFF. In nucleotides, the CDR3 is TGTGCCAGTTTAGGGGAGCGGGAGGTAGCCACCGGGGAGCTGTTTTTT.

This clone was seen once. This chain connects TRBV7-2 to TRBJ2-1; D might be TRBD1 (5 bases). The CDR3 has 15 residues. Germline V gene sequence: CDR1 SGHTA, CDR2 FQGNSA. V lost 1 base and J 6 bases, leaving 13 bases between the germline ends. The CDR3 is CASSLGQGRVNEQFF. CDR3 coding DNA: TGTGCCAGCAGCTTAGGCCAGGGAAGGGTCAATGAGCAGTTCTTC.

This chain uses TRBV29-1 with TRBJ2-5; perhaps TRBD1 as D (6 bases). The CDR3 covers 12 residues. Germline values: CDR1 SQVTM, CDR2 ANQGSEA. V lost 7 bases, J lost 5 bases, and 14 bases lay in between. CDR3 nucleotides: TGCAGCGGGACAGTCGAGTCGGAGACCCAGTACTTC. Its protein product is CSGTVESETQYF. The full variable domain, with the rest looked up from reference TRBV29-1 and TRBJ2-5, is SAVISQKPSRDICQRGTSLTIQCQVDSQVTMMFWYRQQPGQSLTLIATANQGSEATYESGFVIDKFPISRPNLTFSTLTVSNMSPEDSSIYLCSGTVESETQYFGPGTRLLVL.

This clone was recorded once. J is TRBJ2-2 and V is TRBV5-4, with TRBD2 matching over 8 bases. Germline lookup yields CDR1 SGHNT and CDR2 YYREEE (reference sequence). With V trimmed by 4 bases and J by 6 bases, 8 bases remained unmatched. The CDR3 extends over 15 amino acids. The CDR3 sequence is CASSPRGGGSGELFF. The CDR3, as DNA: TGTGCCAGCAGCCCCCGGGGGGGCGGGTCCGGGGAGCTGTTTTTT.

The rearrangement links TRBV7-2 to TRBJ2-2, with TRBD2 matching 8 bases. The CDR3 length is 14 residues. Germline V gives CDR1 SGHTA, CDR2 FQGNSA. V lost 1 base, J lost 6 bases, and 1 base stayed unmatched. In nucleotides, the CDR3 is TGTGCCAGCAGCTTAGGTAGCGGGGCCGGGGAGCTGTTTTTT. Protein product: CASSLGSGAGELFF.

The sample holds one count of this clone. The chain has TRBV29-1 and TRBJ1-4; D is perhaps TRBD1 (5 bases). V was shortened by 0 bases and J by 9 bases, with 17 bases between the two germline ends. The germline V gene has CDR1 SQVTM and CDR2 ANQGSEA. The CDR3 loop spans 15 amino acids. The DNA of the CDR3 is TGCAGCGTTGAAGATCTTGTGGGGGGAGGTCAAAAACTGTTTTTT. Amino acids: CSVEDLVGGGQKLFF.

The chain employs TRBV10-3 and TRBJ1-2; D perhaps matches TRBD1 (5 bases). Germline assignment: CDR1 ENHRY and CDR2 SYGVKD. Between the trimmed V and J ends, which lost 0 bases and 7 bases, there was a span of 6 bases. There are 12 residues in the CDR3. CDR3 sequence: CAISESGGGYTF. The CDR3 DNA reads TGTGCCATCAGTGAGTCGGGGGGTGGCTACACCTTC.

CDR3 DNA sequence: TGTGCCACGCAAAGGGGCATGAACACTGAAGCTTTCTTT. Its translation is CATQRGMNTEAFF. The chain is built from TRBV19 and TRBJ1-1, with a possible D match to TRBD1 (5 bases). This CDR3 region has 13 residues. Trimming removed 10 bases at V and 0 bases at J, with 12 bases between. In germline, CDR1 is LNHDA, CDR2 SQIVND (reference sequence). The full variable domain, in which reference TRBV19 and TRBJ1-1 provide the parts outside the CDR3, is DGGITQSPKYLFRKEGQNVTLSCEQNLNHDAMYWYRQDPGQGLRLIYYSQIVNDFQKGDIAEGYSVSREKKESFPLTVTSAQKNPTAFYLCATQRGMNTEAFFGQGTRLTVV.

This sequence joins TRBV29-1 and TRBJ2-6; 7 nucleotides agree with TRBD2. Looked up from germline, CDR1 is SQVTM and CDR2 is ANQGSEA. This CDR3 has 18 amino acids. The junction had 17 bases not matched to a gene; V was cut back by 6 bases and J by 3 bases. This CDR3 is CSVGPKGDYSGGANVLTF. CDR3 DNA: TGCAGCGTCGGTCCGAAAGGGGACTACTCGGGTGGGGCCAACGTCCTGACTTTC.

This clone was observed a single time. The gene calls are TRBV6-6 and TRBJ1-6, with D uncertain. Germline V gene sequence: CDR1 MNHNY, CDR2 SVGAGI (reference sequence). This CDR3 has 14 amino acids. The germline V and J ends were trimmed by 5 bases and 3 bases, with 8 bases remaining between them. CDR3 region: CASSQEGYNSPLHF. The CDR3 bases are TGTGCCAGCAGTCAGGAGGGCTATAATTCACCCCTCCACTTT.

The J gene is TRBJ1-1, the V gene TRBV6-4; 7 bases fit TRBD1. CDR3 length: 12 residues. Germline trimming cut 9 bases from V and 5 bases from J; bases unmatched to any gene: 6. Germline CDR1 MRHNA, CDR2 SNTAGT. CDR3 region: CARTRQGTEAFF. Written as DNA, the CDR3 is TGTGCCAGGACCCGACAGGGTACTGAAGCTTTCTTT.

V and J are TRBV10-3 and TRBJ2-7; 7 bases map to TRBD1. Germline assignment: CDR1 ENHRY and CDR2 SYGVKD. This CDR3 has 13 residues. J was trimmed by 0 bases and V by 4 bases; bases with no gene match: 0. The CDR3 protein is CAISGQGSYEQYF. The CDR3 DNA reads as TGTGCCATCAGTGGACAGGGCTCCTACGAGCAGTACTTC.

This clone was counted once. CDR3 residues: CASSLRADLSYEQYF. The DNA of the CDR3 is TGTGCCAGCAGCTTGAGGGCAGATTTATCCTACGAGCAGTACTTC. This sequence joins TRBV11-2 and TRBJ2-7; a possible D gene is TRBD2 (5 bases). The germline CDR1 and CDR2 sequences are SGHAT and FQNNGV. Trimming pared 3 bases from V and 1 base from J, leaving 13 bases between. This CDR3 is 15 amino acids long.

This clone has just a few counts. The chain carries TRBV5-6 and TRBJ2-5, with 7 bases that match TRBD1. V shed 6 bases, J shed 1 base, and the junction held 9 bases outside the gene matches. This CDR3 has 15 amino acids. CDR1 SGHDT and CDR2 YYEEEE come from the germline V gene. This chain's CDR3 is CASNTPGQSQETQYF. The CDR3 DNA sequence: TGTGCCAGCAACACACCGGGACAGAGCCAAGAGACCCAGTACTTC.

This chain connects TRBV7-6 to TRBJ2-7, with D perhaps TRBD2 (5 bases). Trimming removed 1 base at V and 0 bases at J, with 10 bases between. The germline V gene encodes CDR1 SGHVS and CDR2 FNYEAQ. CDR3 length: 15 residues. The CDR3: CASSLGSGHSYEQYF. As DNA, the CDR3 is TGTGCCAGCAGCTTAGGAAGCGGTCACTCCTACGAGCAGTACTTC.

The chain employs TRBV6-5 and TRBJ1-1; D might be TRBD1 (6 bases). This CDR3 region has 15 residues. The germline V gene encodes CDR1 MNHEY and CDR2 SVGAGI. Trimming took off 0 bases at V and 2 bases at J, with 10 bases between the two ends. The CDR3 loop reads CASSYSGTPNTEAFF. CDR3 in DNA: TGTGCCAGCAGTTACTCCGGGACACCCAACACTGAAGCTTTCTTT.

This clone showed up just once. The chain uses TRBV6-5 and TRBJ1-1; D not resolved. Trimming shortened V by 4 bases and J by 1 base, and 7 bases separated the two germline ends. Germline V gene data show CDR1 as MNHEY and CDR2 as SVGAGI. This CDR3 region has 13 residues. DNA of the CDR3: TGTGCCAGCAGTTTACAGTGGAACACTGAAGCTTTCTTT. Translated, it gives CASSLQWNTEAFF.

In regard to this clone: Different DNA sequences within this sample yield the same CDR3. The chain carries TRBV5-1 and TRBJ1-2, with unresolved D. The CDR3 has 13 residues. V dropped 0 bases and J dropped 2 bases, with 5 bases sitting between them. Germline CDR1 SGHRS, CDR2 YFSETQ. This CDR3 reads CASSLGQNYGYTF. The DNA of the CDR3 is TGCGCCAGCAGCTTGGGCCAGAACTATGGCTACACCTTC.

This sequence joins TRBV29-1 and TRBJ1-1; tentatively, D is TRBD1 (5 bases). The germline CDR1 and CDR2 sequences are SQVTM and ANQGSEA. The CDR3 contains 11 residues. The V end lost 6 bases, the J end lost 1 base, and 6 bases lay between the germline ends. CDR3 loop: CSVDRNTEAFF. The CDR3, as DNA: TGCAGCGTCGACAGGAACACTGAAGCTTTCTTT.

The chain employs TRBV6-5 and TRBJ1-1; D may be TRBD1 (6 bases). Between the trimmed V and J ends, which lost 0 bases and 7 bases, there was a span of 6 bases. Germline V gives CDR1 MNHEY, CDR2 SVGAGI. CDR3 length equals 12 residues. CDR3 DNA: TGTGCCAGCAGTTACTCAGGGGGTGAAGCTTTCTTT. The encoded protein is CASSYSGGEAFF.

This chain connects TRBV5-6 to TRBJ2-3; 7 bases line up with TRBD2. Per germline, CDR1 SGHDT and CDR2 YYEEEE. Trimming at V came to 0 bases and at J to 4 bases, leaving 5 bases not matched to a gene. CDR3 length: 15 amino acids. In nucleotides, the CDR3 is TGTGCCAGCAGCTTGGAAGTGGGAGGGGCAGATACGCAGTATTTT. Translated, it gives CASSLEVGGADTQYF.